Given below is one TCR beta chain in context. Its antigen remains unknown. Sample treatment: around 19 received Ad26.COV2.S at low or high dose, single or two shots; 5 received placebo; per-sample allocation not given. Sampling occurred on day 63 after the first vaccine or placebo injection. Built on an Ad26 vector, the vaccine expressed Wuhan-strain SARS-CoV-2 spike. Clones were sequenced by immunoSEQ multiplex PCR, and TCRdb holds only the in-frame ones, with some missing. The table has around 320,000 clones, around 87% seen once. Germline loops: CDR1 MNHEY, CDR2 SMNVEV (reference sequence). Losses at the gene ends were 5 bases for V and 3 bases for J; bases not matched to a gene: 9. The CDR3 runs to 16 residues. The entry originates in a study of Ad26.COV2.S vaccination and SARS-CoV-2 variants. Overall study context: By the intramuscular route, Ad26.COV2.S was given once, or twice 56 days apart.

General study results and limits: Vaccine recipients had higher spike-specific TCR breadth than placebo recipients. Marked by substantial breadth, spike-specific CD8+ and CD4+ T cell responses were reportedly seen after vaccination.

V is TRBV27 and J is TRBJ2-1; 8 bases match TRBD2. The sample was peripheral blood, taken in a trial of Ad26.COV2.S vaccine versus placebo. The receptor's source is a person between 18 and 65 years old who received the Ad26.COV2.S COVID-19 vaccine or a placebo. The chain's CDR3 is CASSLTAGGVYNEQFF. The CDR3 DNA follows: TGTGCCAGCAGTCTAACGGCGGGGGGAGTCTACAATGAGCAGTTCTTC.